A selection of T cell receptor beta chains follows, all from one sample in a study of OX40 agonist ivuxolimab in advanced cancers. Produced via immunoSEQ multiplex PCR; TCRdb's table is partial and in-frame only. The sample has some 65,000 clones, roughly 80% seen once. Sequences were derived from CD4+ or CD8+ T cells sorted from blood, sampled in a trial of the OX40 agonist ivuxolimab. These receptors all come from an adult with an advanced solid tumor such as melanoma, head and neck, liver or kidney cancer. Each CDR3 is given with its conserved first and last residue. Each record gives: D gene, J gene, V gene, CDR3 protein. A D gene is named only where the DNA matches it firmly.

D: .
J: TRBJ2-5
V: TRBV18
CDR3: CASQGGETQYF

D: .
J: TRBJ1-3
V: TRBV14
CDR3: CASSQDHGSGNTIYF

D: .
J: TRBJ2-1
V: TRBV7-8
CDR3: CASSLGASYNEQFF

D: TRBD1
J: TRBJ1-6
V: TRBV5-6
CDR3: CASSLDRGGSPLHF

D: .
J: TRBJ1-2
V: TRBV6-6
CDR3: CASSYGAGGYTF

D: .
J: TRBJ1-1
V: TRBV11-3
CDR3: CASSLGGDFNTEAFF

D: TRBD1
J: TRBJ2-7
V: TRBV5-1
CDR3: CASSYAPGQGYEQYF

D: TRBD2
J: TRBJ2-3
V: TRBV13
CDR3: CASSHSTSGGISTDTQYF

D: .
J: TRBJ2-2
V: TRBV10-3
CDR3: CAISESRFNTGELFF

D: .
J: TRBJ1-1
V: TRBV5-4
CDR3: CASSLVGDTQSLVNTEAFF

D: .
J: TRBJ1-5
V: TRBV7-9
CDR3: CASSLGRDQPQHF

D: .
J: TRBJ1-1
V: TRBV7-9
CDR3: CASSLGLQGLMNTEAFF

D: TRBD1
J: TRBJ1-4
V: TRBV5-1
CDR3: CASSTDRGNEKLFF

D: TRBD2
J: TRBJ2-3
V: TRBV4-2
CDR3: CASSPRGSGAGTDTQYF

D: TRBD2
J: TRBJ2-7
V: TRBV11-3
CDR3: CASSPLAGAGGEQYF

D: .
J: TRBJ2-1
V: TRBV19
CDR3: CASSFAVEQFF

D: .
J: TRBJ2-2
V: TRBV5-1
CDR3: CASSLAGVNTGELFF

D: .
J: TRBJ2-2
V: TRBV30
CDR3: CAGPRPGRGTGELFF

D: .
J: TRBJ1-1
V: TRBV20-1
CDR3: CSASAQAPAFF

D: .
J: TRBJ1-2
V: TRBV5-1
CDR3: CASSAEPGHNYGYTF

D: .
J: TRBJ2-5
V: TRBV2
CDR3: CASSDLGETQYF

D: .
J: TRBJ2-7
V: TRBV5-4
CDR3: CASSSFEDQAYEQYF

D: .
J: TRBJ1-1
V: TRBV10-3
CDR3: CAISDRGQVNTEAFF

D: .
J: TRBJ2-3
V: TRBV7-9
CDR3: CASRVGGSTDTQYF

D: .
J: TRBJ2-5
V: TRBV30
CDR3: CAWSAQVQETQYF

D: .
J: TRBJ1-2
V: TRBV9
CDR3: CASSVESGGYTF

D: .
J: TRBJ1-4
V: TRBV13
CDR3: CASSVKPVGVTNEKLFF

D: TRBD1
J: TRBJ1-2
V: TRBV4-2
CDR3: CASSQVREGAQGYTF

D: .
J: TRBJ2-1
V: TRBV9
CDR3: CASSVTLWASEYNEQFF

D: .
J: TRBJ2-7
V: TRBV6-1
CDR3: CASSEVGTFSYEQYF

D: TRBD1
J: TRBJ1-1
V: TRBV4-2
CDR3: CASSTGQGTVNTEAFF

D: .
J: TRBJ1-2
V: TRBV7-3
CDR3: CASSSGGGYTF

D: .
J: TRBJ2-1
V: TRBV6-6
CDR3: CASIRGRDSSEQFF

D: .
J: TRBJ2-3
V: TRBV7-3
CDR3: CASSRVGATDTQYF

D: .
J: TRBJ1-5
V: TRBV27
CDR3: CASRGLEGQPQHF

D: .
J: TRBJ2-2
V: TRBV18
CDR3: CASSPAQLGSGELFF

D: .
J: TRBJ2-6
V: TRBV6-1
CDR3: CASSERTAGANVLTF